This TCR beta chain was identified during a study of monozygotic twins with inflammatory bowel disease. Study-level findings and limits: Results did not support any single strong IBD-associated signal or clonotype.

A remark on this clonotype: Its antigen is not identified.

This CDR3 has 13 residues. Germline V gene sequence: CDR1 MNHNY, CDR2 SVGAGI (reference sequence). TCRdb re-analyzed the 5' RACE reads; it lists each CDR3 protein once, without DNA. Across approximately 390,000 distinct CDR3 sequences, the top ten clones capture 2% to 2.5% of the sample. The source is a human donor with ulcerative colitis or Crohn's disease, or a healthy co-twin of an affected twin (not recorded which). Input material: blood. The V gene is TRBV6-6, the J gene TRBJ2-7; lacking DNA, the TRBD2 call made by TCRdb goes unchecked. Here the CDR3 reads CASRKGGQYEQYF.